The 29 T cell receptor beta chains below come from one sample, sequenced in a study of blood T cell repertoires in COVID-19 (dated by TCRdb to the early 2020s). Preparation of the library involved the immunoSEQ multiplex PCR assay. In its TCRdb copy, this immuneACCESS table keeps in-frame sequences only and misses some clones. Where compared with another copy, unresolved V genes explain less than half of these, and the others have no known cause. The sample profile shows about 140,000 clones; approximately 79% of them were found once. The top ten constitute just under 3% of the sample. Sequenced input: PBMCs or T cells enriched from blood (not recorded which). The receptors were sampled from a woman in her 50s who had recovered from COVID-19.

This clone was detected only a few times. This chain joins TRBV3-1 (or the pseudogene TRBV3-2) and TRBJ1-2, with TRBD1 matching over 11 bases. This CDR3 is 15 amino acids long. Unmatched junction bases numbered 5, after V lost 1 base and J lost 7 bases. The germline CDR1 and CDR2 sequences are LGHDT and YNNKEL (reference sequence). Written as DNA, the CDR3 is TGTGCCAGCAGCCAAGCCCTGGGACAGGGGGGTGGCTACACCTTC. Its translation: CASSQALGQGGGYTF.

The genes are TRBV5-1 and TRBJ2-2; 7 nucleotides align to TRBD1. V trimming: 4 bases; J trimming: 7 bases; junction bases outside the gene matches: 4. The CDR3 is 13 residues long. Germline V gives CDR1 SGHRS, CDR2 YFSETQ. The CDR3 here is CASSVQGHGELFF. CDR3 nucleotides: TGCGCCAGCAGCGTACAGGGGCACGGGGAGCTGTTTTTT. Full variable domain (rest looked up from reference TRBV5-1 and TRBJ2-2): KAGVTQTPRYLIKTRGQQVTLSCSPISGHRSVSWYQQTPGQGLQFLFEYFSETQRNKGNFPGRFSGRQFSNSRSEMNVSTLELGDSALYLCASSVQGHGELFFGEGSRLTVL.

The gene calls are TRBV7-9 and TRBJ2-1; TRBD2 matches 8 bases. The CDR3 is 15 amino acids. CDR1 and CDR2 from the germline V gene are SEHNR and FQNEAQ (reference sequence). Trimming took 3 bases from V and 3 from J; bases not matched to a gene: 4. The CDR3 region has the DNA TGTGCCAGCAGCTTCGGACTAGCTATCTACAATGAGCAGTTCTTC. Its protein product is CASSFGLAIYNEQFF. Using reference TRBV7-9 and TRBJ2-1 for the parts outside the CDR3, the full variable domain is DTGVSQNPRHKITKRGQNVTFRCDPISEHNRLYWYRQTLGQGPEFLTYFQNEAQLEKSRLLSDRFSAERPKGSFSTLEIQRTEQGDSAMYLCASSFGLAIYNEQFFGPGTRLTVL.

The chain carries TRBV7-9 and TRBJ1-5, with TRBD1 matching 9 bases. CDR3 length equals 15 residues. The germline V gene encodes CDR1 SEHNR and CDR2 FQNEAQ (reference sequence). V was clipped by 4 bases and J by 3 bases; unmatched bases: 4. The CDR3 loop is CASSSGTGFNQPQHF. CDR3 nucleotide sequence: TGTGCCAGCAGCTCCGGGACAGGGTTCAATCAGCCCCAGCATTTT.

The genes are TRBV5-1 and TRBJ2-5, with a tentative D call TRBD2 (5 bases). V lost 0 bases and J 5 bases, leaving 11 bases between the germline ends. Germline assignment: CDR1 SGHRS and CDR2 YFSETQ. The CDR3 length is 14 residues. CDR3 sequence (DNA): TGCGCCAGCAGCTTGGGAAGTGAGCGGGAGACCCAGTACTTC. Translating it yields CASSLGSERETQYF. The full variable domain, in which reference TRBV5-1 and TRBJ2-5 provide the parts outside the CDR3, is KAGVTQTPRYLIKTRGQQVTLSCSPISGHRSVSWYQQTPGQGLQFLFEYFSETQRNKGNFPGRFSGRQFSNSRSEMNVSTLELGDSALYLCASSLGSERETQYFGPGTRLLVL.

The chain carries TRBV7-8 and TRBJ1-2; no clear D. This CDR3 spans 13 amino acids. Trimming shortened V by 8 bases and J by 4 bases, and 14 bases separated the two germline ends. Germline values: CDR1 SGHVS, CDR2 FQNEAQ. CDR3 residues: CASSPRSAYGYTF. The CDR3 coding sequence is TGTGCCAGCTCCCCCCGGAGCGCCTATGGCTACACCTTC.

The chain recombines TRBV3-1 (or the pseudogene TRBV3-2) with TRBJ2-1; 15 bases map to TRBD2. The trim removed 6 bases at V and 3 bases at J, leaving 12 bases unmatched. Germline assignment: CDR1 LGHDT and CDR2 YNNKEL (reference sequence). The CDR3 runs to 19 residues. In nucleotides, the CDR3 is TGTGCCAGCAGGCGGGAGGGGACTAGCGGGGGGACAAGCTACAATGAGCAGTTCTTC. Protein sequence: CASRREGTSGGTSYNEQFF.

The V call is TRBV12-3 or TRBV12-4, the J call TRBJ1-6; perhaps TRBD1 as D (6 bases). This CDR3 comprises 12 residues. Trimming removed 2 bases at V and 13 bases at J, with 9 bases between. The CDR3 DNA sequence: TGTGCCAGCAGTTTATCTGGGGGCCCCCTCCACTTT. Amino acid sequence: CASSLSGGPLHF.

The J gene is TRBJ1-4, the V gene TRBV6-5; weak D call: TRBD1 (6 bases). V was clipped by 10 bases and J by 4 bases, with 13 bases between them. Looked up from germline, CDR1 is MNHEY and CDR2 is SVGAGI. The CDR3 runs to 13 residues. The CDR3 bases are TGTGCCACCCTTCGACAGGTTAATGAAAAACTGTTTTTT. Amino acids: CATLRQVNEKLFF.

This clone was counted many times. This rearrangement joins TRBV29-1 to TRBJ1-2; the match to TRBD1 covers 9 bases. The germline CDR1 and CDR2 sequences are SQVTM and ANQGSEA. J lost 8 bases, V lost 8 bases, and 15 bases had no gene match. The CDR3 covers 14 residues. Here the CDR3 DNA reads TGCAGCTCCACCTCCGGGACAGGGAAGCTGGGCTACACCTTC. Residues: CSSTSGTGKLGYTF. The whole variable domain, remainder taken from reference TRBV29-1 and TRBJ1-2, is SAVISQKPSRDICQRGTSLTIQCQVDSQVTMMFWYRQQPGQSLTLIATANQGSEATYESGFVIDKFPISRPNLTFSTLTVSNMSPEDSSIYLCSSTSGTGKLGYTFGSGTRLTVV.

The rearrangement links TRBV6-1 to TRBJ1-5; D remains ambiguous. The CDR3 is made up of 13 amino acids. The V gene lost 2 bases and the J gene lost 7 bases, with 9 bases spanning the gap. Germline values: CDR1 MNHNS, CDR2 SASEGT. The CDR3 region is CASSEQVGQPQHF. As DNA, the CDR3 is TGTGCCAGCAGTGAACAGGTAGGACAGCCCCAGCATTTT.

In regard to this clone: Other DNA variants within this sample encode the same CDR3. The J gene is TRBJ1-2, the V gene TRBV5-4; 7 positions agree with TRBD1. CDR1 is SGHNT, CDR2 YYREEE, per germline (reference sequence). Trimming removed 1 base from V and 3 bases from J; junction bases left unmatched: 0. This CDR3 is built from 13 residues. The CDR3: CASSLQGDYGYTF. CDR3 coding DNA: TGTGCCAGCAGCTTGCAGGGGGACTATGGCTACACCTTC.

CDR3 sequence reads: CASSPEGAVMGETQYF. In nucleotides, the CDR3 is TGCGCCAGCAGTCCTGAGGGGGCCGTCATGGGGGAGACCCAGTACTTC. The chain combines TRBV10-2 with TRBJ2-5, with TRBD1 identical over 7 bases. Per germline, CDR1 WSHSY and CDR2 SAAADI. This CDR3 is 16 amino acids long. Unmatched junction bases numbered 14, after V lost 5 bases and J lost 5 bases.

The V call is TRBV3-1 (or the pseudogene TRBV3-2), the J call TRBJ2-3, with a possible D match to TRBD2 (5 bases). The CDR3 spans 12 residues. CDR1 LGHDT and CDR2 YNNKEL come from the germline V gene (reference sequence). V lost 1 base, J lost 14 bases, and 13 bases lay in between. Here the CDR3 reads CASSQGQDWVYF. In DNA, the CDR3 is TGTGCCAGCAGCCAAGGGCAGGACTGGGTGTATTTT.

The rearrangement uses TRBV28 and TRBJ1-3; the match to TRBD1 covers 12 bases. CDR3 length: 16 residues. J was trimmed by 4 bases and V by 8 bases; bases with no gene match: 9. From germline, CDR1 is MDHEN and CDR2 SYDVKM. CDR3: CASLDGTGGMGNTIYF. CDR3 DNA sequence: TGTGCCAGCCTTGACGGGACAGGGGGCATGGGAAACACCATATATTTT.

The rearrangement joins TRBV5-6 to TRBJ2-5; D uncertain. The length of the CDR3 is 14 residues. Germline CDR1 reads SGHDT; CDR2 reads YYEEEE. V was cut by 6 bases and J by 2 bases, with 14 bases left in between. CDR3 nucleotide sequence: TGTGCCAGCACCCCCAATCTGCGGCAAGAGACCCAGTACTTC. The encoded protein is CASTPNLRQETQYF.

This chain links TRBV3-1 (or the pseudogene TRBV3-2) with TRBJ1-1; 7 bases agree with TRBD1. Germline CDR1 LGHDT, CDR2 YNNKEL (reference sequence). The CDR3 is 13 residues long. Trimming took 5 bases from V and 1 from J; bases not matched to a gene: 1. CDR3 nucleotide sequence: TGTGCCAGCAGCAGACAGGGGAACACTGAAGCTTTCTTT. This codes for CASSRQGNTEAFF.

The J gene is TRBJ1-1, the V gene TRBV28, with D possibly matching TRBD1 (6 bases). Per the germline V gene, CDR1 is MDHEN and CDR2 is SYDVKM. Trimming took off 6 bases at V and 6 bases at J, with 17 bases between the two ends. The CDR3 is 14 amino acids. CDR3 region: CASRSTGVSPEAFF. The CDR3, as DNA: TGTGCCAGCAGATCGACAGGCGTGTCACCTGAAGCTTTCTTT.

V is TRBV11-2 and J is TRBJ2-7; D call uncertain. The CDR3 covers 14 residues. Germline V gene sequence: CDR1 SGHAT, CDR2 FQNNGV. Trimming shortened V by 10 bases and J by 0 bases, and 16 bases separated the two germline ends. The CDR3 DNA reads TGTGCCACCCTCAGGTTGGATAGCTCCTACGAGCAGTACTTC. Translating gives CATLRLDSSYEQYF.

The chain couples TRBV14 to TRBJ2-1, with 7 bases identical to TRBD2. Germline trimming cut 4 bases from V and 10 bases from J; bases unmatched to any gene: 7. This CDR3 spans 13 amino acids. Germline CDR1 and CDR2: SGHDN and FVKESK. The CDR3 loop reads CASSPYKLAEQFF. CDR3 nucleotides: TGTGCCAGCAGCCCTTATAAACTAGCGGAGCAGTTCTTC. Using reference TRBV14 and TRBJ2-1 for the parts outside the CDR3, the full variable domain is EAGVTQFPSHSVIEKGQTVTLRCDPISGHDNLYWYRRVMGKEIKFLLHFVKESKQDESGMPNNRFLAERTGGTYSTLKVQPAELEDSGVYFCASSPYKLAEQFFGPGTRLTVL.

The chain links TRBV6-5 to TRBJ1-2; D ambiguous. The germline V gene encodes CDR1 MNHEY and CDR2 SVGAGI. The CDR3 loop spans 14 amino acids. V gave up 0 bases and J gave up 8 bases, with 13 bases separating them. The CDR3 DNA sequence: TGTGCCAGCAGTTACTCGAGGGAGAGGCTCGGCTACACCTTC. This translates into CASSYSRERLGYTF.

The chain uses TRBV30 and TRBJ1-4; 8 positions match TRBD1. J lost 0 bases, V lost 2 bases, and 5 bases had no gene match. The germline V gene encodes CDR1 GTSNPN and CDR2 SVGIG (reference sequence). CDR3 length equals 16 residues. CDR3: CAWSSLTGATNEKLFF. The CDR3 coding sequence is TGTGCCTGGAGTTCGCTGACAGGGGCAACTAATGAAAAACTGTTTTTT.

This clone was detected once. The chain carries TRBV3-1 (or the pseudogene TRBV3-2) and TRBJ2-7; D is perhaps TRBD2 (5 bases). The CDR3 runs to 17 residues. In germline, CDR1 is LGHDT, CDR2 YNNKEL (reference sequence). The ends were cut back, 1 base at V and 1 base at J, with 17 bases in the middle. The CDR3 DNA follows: TGTGCCAGCAGCCAAGTAGCAAAGAGGGCGGAGTCCTACGAGCAGTACTTC. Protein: CASSQVAKRAESYEQYF.

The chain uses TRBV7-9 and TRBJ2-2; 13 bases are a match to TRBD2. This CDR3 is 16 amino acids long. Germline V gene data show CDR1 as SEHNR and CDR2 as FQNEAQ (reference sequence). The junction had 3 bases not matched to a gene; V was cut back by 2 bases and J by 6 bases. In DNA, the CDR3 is TGTGCCAGCAGCTTAAAAGGACTAGCGGGGGCCGGGGAGCTGTTTTTT. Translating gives CASSLKGLAGAGELFF.

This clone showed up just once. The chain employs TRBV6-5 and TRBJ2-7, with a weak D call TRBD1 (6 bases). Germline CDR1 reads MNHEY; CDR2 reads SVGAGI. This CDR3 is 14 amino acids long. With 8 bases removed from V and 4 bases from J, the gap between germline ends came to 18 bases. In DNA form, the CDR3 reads TGTGCCAGCTCCTTGGGGGCCCCCGGGTACGAGCAGTACTTC. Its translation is CASSLGAPGYEQYF.

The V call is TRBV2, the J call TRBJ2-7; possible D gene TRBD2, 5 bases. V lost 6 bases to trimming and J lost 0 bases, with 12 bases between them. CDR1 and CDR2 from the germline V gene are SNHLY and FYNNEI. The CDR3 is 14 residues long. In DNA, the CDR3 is TGTGCCAGCAGCTGGACGGAGGCCTCCTACGAGCAGTACTTC. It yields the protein CASSWTEASYEQYF.

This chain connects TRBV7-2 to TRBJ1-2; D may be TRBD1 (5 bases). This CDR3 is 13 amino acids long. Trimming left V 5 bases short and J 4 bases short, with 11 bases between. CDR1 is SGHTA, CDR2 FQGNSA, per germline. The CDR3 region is CASSPGRGYGYTF. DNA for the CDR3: TGTGCCAGCAGCCCCGGGAGGGGCTATGGCTACACCTTC.

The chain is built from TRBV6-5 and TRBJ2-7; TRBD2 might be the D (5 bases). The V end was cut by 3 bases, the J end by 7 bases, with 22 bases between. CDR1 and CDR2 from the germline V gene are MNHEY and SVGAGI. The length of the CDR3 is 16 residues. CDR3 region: CASSYGLARRPGEQYF. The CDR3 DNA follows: TGTGCCAGCAGTTATGGTCTGGCTAGACGCCCGGGGGAGCAGTACTTC.

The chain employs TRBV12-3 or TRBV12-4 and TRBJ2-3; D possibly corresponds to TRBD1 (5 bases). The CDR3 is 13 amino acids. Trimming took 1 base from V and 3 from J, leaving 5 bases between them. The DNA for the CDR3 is TGTGCCAGCAGTTTAGACAGGACAGATACGCAGTATTTT. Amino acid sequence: CASSLDRTDTQYF.